Each of the 3 T cell receptor beta chains below was sequenced from the same sample in a study of T cells in Graves' hyperthyroidism and ophthalmopathy. Amplification of TCR beta CDR3 regions was performed using RNA transcripts as template. First-round RT-PCR with HTBI primers amplified the TCR CDR3 region. Each CDR3 protein gets one entry after TCRdb re-called the multiplex PCR reads with MiXCR. The sample lists about 300,000 distinct CDR3 sequences; around a fifth were seen once. Sequenced material: blood. The receptors derive from a man between 45 and 60 years old with Graves' ophthalmopathy.

There are many counts of this clonotype. J is TRBJ2-1 and V is TRBV30, with 11 bases lining up with TRBD2. The CDR3 is 15 amino acids. Germline V lookup: CDR1 GTSNPN, CDR2 SVGIG (reference sequence). The ends lost 7 bases at V and 0 bases at J; junction bases unmatched: 5. The CDR3 region is CASLAGDHSYNEQFF. The DNA for the CDR3 is TGTGCCTCACTAGCGGGAGACCACTCCTACAATGAGCAGTTCTTC.

This clonotype was seen more than once but under ten times. V and J are TRBV20-1 and TRBJ2-2, with D possibly matching TRBD2 (5 bases). Germline values: CDR1 DFQATT, CDR2 SNEGSKA (reference sequence). The CDR3 is 12 residues long. V gave up 6 bases and J gave up 6 bases, with 11 bases separating them. In DNA, the CDR3 is TGCAGTGCCGGAGGAGAATCCGGGGAGCTGTTTTTT. Translated: CSAGGESGELFF.

This clonotype has ten or more counts. The V gene is TRBV3-1, the J gene TRBJ2-1, with TRBD2 as a possible D gene (6 bases). Germline-derived CDR1 and CDR2 are LGHDT and YNNKEL (reference sequence). The V end lost 2 bases, the J end lost 9 bases, and 23 bases lay between the germline ends. The CDR3 is made up of 17 amino acids. CDR3 DNA: TGTGCCAGCAGCCAACCTGATCGAATATCGGGAGTGCTTGAGCAGTTCTTC. Translating gives CASSQPDRISGVLEQFF.